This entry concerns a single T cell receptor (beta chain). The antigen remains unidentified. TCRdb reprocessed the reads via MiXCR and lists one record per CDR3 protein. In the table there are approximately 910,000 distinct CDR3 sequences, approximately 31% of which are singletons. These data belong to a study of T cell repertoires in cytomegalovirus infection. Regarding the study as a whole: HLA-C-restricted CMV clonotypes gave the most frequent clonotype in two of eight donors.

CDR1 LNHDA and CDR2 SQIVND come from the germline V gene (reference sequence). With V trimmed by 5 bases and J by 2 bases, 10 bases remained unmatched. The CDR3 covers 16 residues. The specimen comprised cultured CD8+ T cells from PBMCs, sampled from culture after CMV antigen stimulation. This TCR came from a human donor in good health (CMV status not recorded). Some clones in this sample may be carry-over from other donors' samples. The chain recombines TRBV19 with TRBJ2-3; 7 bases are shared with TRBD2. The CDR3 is CASSSTPGGTTDTQYF. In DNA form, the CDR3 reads TGTGCCAGTAGTTCTACCCCCGGGGGGACCACAGATACGCAGTATTTT.